The T cell receptor beta chain described here comes from a study of regulatory T cells in long-lasting Graves disease. CDR1 and CDR2 (germline): SGHNT, YENEEA. Trimming took 5 bases from V and 4 from J; bases not matched to a gene: 16. The CDR3 contains 20 residues. Study-wide results and limits: Persistent disease preferred TRBV28, TRBJ1-2 and TRBJ2-5.

The time point is: newly diagnosed GD, antithyroid drugs for less than 3 months. TCR sequences were obtained from RNA taken from PBMCs. Arm-PCR of CDR3 regions and iRepertoire HTBI primers were the basis on which TCR beta libraries were built. One entry per CDR3 protein results from TCRdb running MiXCR on the multiplex PCR reads. This table holds about 620,000 distinct CDR3 sequences, about 15% found once. This clonotype was picked up many times. Its antigen remains unidentified. These records were also assigned to another study, of T cells in Graves' hyperthyroidism and ophthalmopathy. That work adds: The HTBI primer set drove a first-round RT-PCR of the TCR CDR3.

The chain recombines TRBV11-3 with TRBJ2-2; 13 nucleotides align to TRBD2. Sequencing was performed on peripheral blood mononuclear cells (PBMCs), taken at new diagnosis, from a patient treated with antithyroid drugs. The sequence derives from a woman aged 30 to 39 with Graves disease. CDR3 in DNA: TGTGCCAGCAGCCAGAGCTGGACTAGCGGGAGCAAAGCGACCACCGGGGAGCTGTTTTTT. Translating gives CASSQSWTSGSKATTGELFF.